The entry that follows covers one T cell receptor beta chain sequence. The data were taken from a study of blood T cell repertoires in COVID-19. In the study overall: Sites in the United States, Italy and Spain provided acute and convalescent COVID-19 samples.

Original methodology: Estimation of nucleated cell counts was performed using reference gene primer amplification. Data came from immunoSEQ multiplex PCR; TCRdb stores just in-frame clones and leaves some out. D and trimming come from the DNA, and the V and J calls and clone size come from that table. Here the sample spans a few hundred thousand clones, under 85% being singletons. With 4 bases removed from V and 6 bases from J, the gap between germline ends came to 19 bases. Germline-derived CDR1 and CDR2 are LNHDA and SQIVND (reference sequence). This CDR3 is 16 amino acids long. Sequencing input: peripheral blood. The V and J genes are TRBV19 and TRBJ2-1; TRBD2 is a possible D gene (7 bases). This sequence originates from a human donor with COVID-19, enrolled during active disease. The donor label of this sample is uncertain. CDR3 in amino acids: CASSTPEAGALNEQFF. The CDR3 region has the DNA TGTGCCAGTAGTACCCCAGAGGCGGGGGCCCTCAATGAGCAGTTCTTC. The variable domain in full, completed from reference TRBV19 and TRBJ2-1, reads DGGITQSPKYLFRKEGQNVTLSCEQNLNHDAMYWYRQDPGQGLRLIYYSQIVNDFQKGDIAEGYSVSREKKESFPLTVTSAQKNPTAFYLCASSTPEAGALNEQFFGPGTRLTVL.